The T cell receptor (beta chain) under discussion was sequenced for a study of blood T cell repertoires in COVID-19 (TCRdb year 2020). In terms of the full investigation: The collaborator samples originated in the United States, Italy and Spain and spanned the acute and convalescent phases of COVID-19. The prospective study material was composed of cDNA or gDNA derived from T cells, B-cell-depleted T cells, or PBMCs. The dataset comprised deeply sampled blood TCRbeta repertoires from subjects exposed to, actively infected with, or recovered from COVID-19. The repertoires were released in a freely available public database intended as a resource for research on the immune response to SARS-CoV-2. The samples were drawn from two sources: the first 160 participants of the ongoing ImmuneRACE study, and 1,254 subjects contributed by 6 global collaborators. A de-identified subject ID, COVID-19 status, age in years and sex were almost always included in the sample metadata. Where HLA class I and class II types were available, the types were taken from metadata supplied by the sample provider, not from assay-based typing. Points the paper makes about the study in general: The quantity of clinical and demographic metadata differed by source and by participant and was supplied without curation.

A second Seattle source provided samples from volunteer blood donors who had recovered from COVID-19. Whole blood was collected in K2EDTA tubes by collaborating institutions according to the institutions' own protocols. For TCRbeta analysis, collaborator samples were shipped as frozen whole blood, as isolated PBMCs, or as DNA extracted from either sample type. TCRbeta CDR3 regions were amplified from genomic DNA by means of the immunoSEQ Assay, a bias-controlled multiplex PCR. The authors' pipeline ran thus. Within the assay, amplification of reference gene primers was used to estimate how many nucleated cells each sample contained. Sequence reads were collapsed and filtered to measure the absolute abundance of every unique TCRbeta CDR3 rearrangement. Productive Simpson clonality was computed per sample as the square root of Simpson's diversity index over productive rearrangements. The table was pulled from immuneACCESS by TCRdb, which kept in-frame rearrangements only. Such tables lose some clones; where checked, under half of the loss comes from unresolved V genes, and the rest has no known cause. V and J calls and clone size are given by that table; D and trimming were obtained from the DNA. The sample has 200,000 to 300,000 clones on record, roughly 86% of them singletons. The ten largest clones take up about 2.9% of the sample.

With respect to this clone: The antigen it recognizes is unknown. No qualities accompany the bases; no much larger clone lies one base away.

This receptor was identified in a woman younger than 45 who had recovered from COVID-19. Sample: peripheral blood.

The DNA sequence is as follows: TGTGCCAGCAGCGGGGGGGGTGGCGGTGCCCCCCAGCATTTT. This codes for CASSGGGGGAPQHF. This receptor chain uses TRBV6-6 and TRBJ1-5; 5 matching bases give a weak D call of TRBD1. Between the V and J ends, shortened by 6 bases and 10 bases respectively, the junction contains 19 bases. CDR1 MNHNY and CDR2 SVGAGI are derived from the germline V gene (reference sequence). From cysteine to phenylalanine, the CDR3 is 14 amino acids long. Only CDR3 DNA is held: 42 bases, read in frame from base 1.